These 31 T cell receptor beta chains share one sample of origin, sequenced in a study of CD8+ T cells in alopecia areata. TCR sequencing used cDNA made by reverse transcription of extracted RNA. Clones were read by immunoSEQ multiplex PCR, and TCRdb kept only the in-frame ones, dropping some. The table shows roughly 110,000 clones, with roughly 84% occurring only once. Noted treatment: oral pan-JAK inhibitor, 5-10 mg twice daily. The material was CD8+ T cells sorted from blood, obtained at week 24, from a patient treated with tofacitinib. The receptors were gathered from a human donor with alopecia areata.

J is TRBJ2-1 and V is TRBV5-6; perhaps D is TRBD1 or TRBD2 (7 bases each). Trimming stripped 4 bases from V and 4 bases from J, with 15 bases between. The CDR3 sequence is 15 residues long. Germline V gene sequence: CDR1 SGHDT, CDR2 YYEEEE. CDR3 loop: CASSGERDSYNEQFF. The CDR3 nucleotides read TGTGCCAGCAGCGGCGAGCGGGACAGTTACAATGAGCAGTTCTTC.

In this sample, this clone turned up once. The gene calls are TRBV4-2 and TRBJ2-7; D is unclear. The CDR3 has 14 residues. The V gene lost 2 bases and the J gene lost 2 bases, with 10 bases spanning the gap. Germline-derived CDR1 and CDR2 are LGHNA and YNFKEQ. The CDR3 DNA reads TGTGCCAGCAGCCAAAATCCAGGTCCCTACGAGCAGTACTTC. Amino acid sequence: CASSQNPGPYEQYF.

The J gene is TRBJ1-5, the V gene TRBV6-1; the match to TRBD1 covers 7 bases. V gave up 2 bases and J gave up 3 bases; unmatched junction bases: 7. The CDR3 has 16 amino acids. Germline V gives CDR1 MNHNS, CDR2 SASEGT. The CDR3 region has the DNA TGTGCCAGCAGTGAATTGGGACAGCTCTTCAATCAGCCCCAGCATTTT. Its protein is CASSELGQLFNQPQHF.

This clone was seen a handful of times. The chain has TRBV7-9 and TRBJ2-3; D ambiguous. Per the germline V gene, CDR1 is SEHNR and CDR2 is FQNEAQ (reference sequence). V was pared by 2 bases and J by 5 bases, with 26 bases between. This CDR3 spans 19 amino acids. CDR3 amino acids: CASSLPHGFLGSPGDTQYF. The CDR3 DNA reads TGTGCCAGCAGCTTACCCCATGGATTTTTAGGCAGCCCGGGAGATACGCAGTATTTT.

The chain combines TRBV5-6 with TRBJ2-7, with D possibly TRBD2 on 6 matching bases. Germline CDR1 is SGHDT and CDR2 is YYEEEE. The CDR3 consists of 15 residues. Trimming removed 0 bases at V and 0 bases at J, with 10 bases between. CDR3 sequence reads: CASSLERGTSYEQYF. CDR3 coding DNA: TGTGCCAGCAGCTTGGAACGGGGGACCTCCTACGAGCAGTACTTC. Full variable domain (rest looked up from reference TRBV5-6 and TRBJ2-7): DAGVTQSPTHLIKTRGQQVTLRCSPKSGHDTVSWYQQALGQGPQFIFQYYEEEERQRGNFPDRFSGHQFPNYSSELNVNALLLGDSALYLCASSLERGTSYEQYFGPGTRLTVT.

Notes on this clone: The identical CDR3 is also encoded by other nucleotide sequences in the sample. This chain links TRBV7-9 with TRBJ2-1; tentatively, D is TRBD1 (5 bases). Trimming cost V 5 bases and J 8 bases, with 7 bases left between them. Germline CDR1 and CDR2: SEHNR and FQNEAQ (reference sequence). The CDR3 has 11 residues. DNA for the CDR3: TGTGCCAGCAGCCAGGGATATGAGCAGTTCTTC. Its protein product is CASSQGYEQFF.

In its sample, this clone was seen once. The V and J genes are TRBV27 and TRBJ2-2; the D gene is possibly TRBD2 (7 bases). Trimming cost V 5 bases and J 3 bases, with 16 bases left between them. This CDR3 region has 16 residues. CDR1 MNHEY and CDR2 SMNVEV come from the germline V gene (reference sequence). The CDR3: CASSPFGGGHTGELFF. The CDR3 DNA follows: TGTGCCAGCAGTCCATTTGGGGGGGGGCACACCGGGGAGCTGTTTTTT.

The rearrangement uses TRBV27 and TRBJ2-3, with D hard to call. The germline gives CDR1 MNHEY, CDR2 SMNVEV (reference sequence). Trimming removed 4 bases from V and 7 bases from J, with 12 bases in between. The CDR3 consists of 13 residues. In nucleotides, the CDR3 is TGTGCCAGCAGTTCCATCTCTTTAAATACGCAGTATTTT. This codes for CASSSISLNTQYF.

The rearrangement links TRBV4-2 to TRBJ2-7; TRBD2 matches 7 bases. The CDR3 spans 13 residues. V shed 1 base, J shed 10 bases, and the junction held 7 bases outside the gene matches. The germline V gene encodes CDR1 LGHNA and CDR2 YNFKEQ. CDR3 sequence: CASSQGGLGPQYF. The DNA for the CDR3 is TGTGCCAGCAGCCAAGGAGGACTAGGGCCCCAGTACTTC.

The gene calls are TRBV29-1 and TRBJ2-1, with D hard to call. Trimming stripped 4 bases from V and 10 bases from J, with 17 bases between. Germline CDR1 SQVTM, CDR2 ANQGSEA. This CDR3 spans 13 amino acids. CDR3 in amino acids: CSVVLRGGPEQFF. Written as DNA, the CDR3 is TGCAGCGTTGTATTGAGAGGTGGGCCGGAGCAGTTCTTC.

V usage is TRBV6-6 and J usage is TRBJ2-5; D is perhaps TRBD2 (7 bases). This CDR3 has 15 residues. Between the trimmed V and J ends, which lost 6 bases and 2 bases, there was a span of 16 bases. Germline lookup yields CDR1 MNHNY and CDR2 SVGAGI (reference sequence). The CDR3 region is CASSEGGGDQETQYF. The CDR3 bases are TGTGCCAGCAGCGAAGGGGGAGGGGATCAAGAGACCCAGTACTTC.

V gene TRBV7-2 combines with J gene TRBJ1-5, with D uncertain. CDR1 is SGHTA, CDR2 FQGNSA, per germline. This CDR3 is 15 amino acids long. With 4 bases removed from V and 0 bases from J, the gap between germline ends came to 10 bases. The CDR3 reads CASSSRGYSNQPQHF. The CDR3 DNA sequence: TGTGCCAGCAGCTCCCGAGGATATAGCAATCAGCCCCAGCATTTT.

This clone was picked up one time. Written as DNA, the CDR3 is TGCGCCAGCAGTCAAATCGACCGGGGGGGGGCGACAGATACGCAGTATTTT. Protein product: CASSQIDRGGATDTQYF. This chain uses TRBV23-1 with TRBJ2-3, with 8 nucleotides matching TRBD2. TRBV23-1 is annotated as an ORF whose role is uncertain. The CDR3 totals 17 residues. Trimming cost V 2 bases and J 3 bases; bases outside gene matches: 10.

This clone was seen a handful of times. J is TRBJ2-1 and V is TRBV2, with 14 bases fitting TRBD2. V lost 7 bases to trimming and J lost 4 bases; unmatched junction nucleotides: 3. Germline V CDR1 and CDR2: SNHLY, FYNNEI. There are 15 residues in the CDR3. For the CDR3, the DNA is TGTGCCAGCATCGGGACTAGCGGGGGATACAATGAGCAGTTCTTC. The encoded protein is CASIGTSGGYNEQFF.

This clone appeared a few times. V and J are TRBV6-5 and TRBJ2-1; D is perhaps TRBD1 or TRBD2 (5 bases each). CDR3 length: 14 residues. The germline V and J ends were trimmed by 0 bases and 7 bases, with 10 bases remaining between them. Looked up from germline, CDR1 is MNHEY and CDR2 is SVGAGI. The CDR3 loop is CASSYSGVRNEQFF. In nucleotides, the CDR3 is TGTGCCAGCAGTTACTCGGGGGTGCGTAATGAGCAGTTCTTC.

The rearrangement joins TRBV27 to TRBJ1-2; TRBD1 matches 9 bases. Trimming at V came to 6 bases and at J to 2 bases, leaving 7 bases not matched to a gene. The CDR3 runs 15 residues. Germline-derived CDR1 and CDR2 are MNHEY and SMNVEV (reference sequence). Here the CDR3 reads CASRPGQGKNYGYTF. For the CDR3, the DNA is TGTGCCAGCAGGCCCGGACAGGGGAAAAACTATGGCTACACCTTC.

V gene TRBV5-1 combines with J gene TRBJ2-1; D not certain. CDR1 and CDR2 (germline): SGHRS, YFSETQ. V gave up 0 bases and J gave up 14 bases, with 9 bases separating them. The CDR3 contains 11 residues. The CDR3: CASSLGAVEFF. In DNA, the CDR3 is TGCGCCAGCAGCTTGGGCGCGGTGGAGTTCTTC.

The V call is TRBV19, the J call TRBJ2-1; D is ambiguous. The CDR3 contains 16 residues. V gave up 0 bases and J gave up 0 bases, with 9 bases separating them. In germline, CDR1 is LNHDA, CDR2 SQIVND (reference sequence). The CDR3 spells CASSIEGGSSYNEQFF. The CDR3 DNA reads TGTGCCAGTAGTATAGAAGGCGGCAGCTCCTACAATGAGCAGTTCTTC. The whole variable domain, filled in from reference TRBV19 and TRBJ2-1, reads DGGITQSPKYLFRKEGQNVTLSCEQNLNHDAMYWYRQDPGQGLRLIYYSQIVNDFQKGDIAEGYSVSREKKESFPLTVTSAQKNPTAFYLCASSIEGGSSYNEQFFGPGTRLTVL.

V and J are TRBV2 and TRBJ2-3, with 8 bases fitting TRBD1. Looked up from germline, CDR1 is SNHLY and CDR2 is FYNNEI. This CDR3 region has 15 residues. The DNA for the CDR3 is TGTGCTAAAGACTCCCGGACAGGGTCCACAGATACGCAGTATTTT. It specifies CAKDSRTGSTDTQYF. The full variable domain, its missing parts supplied by reference TRBV2 and TRBJ2-3, is EPEVTQTPSHQVTQMGQEVILRCVPISNHLYFYWYRQILGQKVEFLVSFYNNEISEKSEIFDDQFSVERPDGSNFTLKIRSTKLEDSAMYFCAKDSRTGSTDTQYFGPGTRLTVL.

The chain couples TRBV7-8 to TRBJ2-1; D uncertain. CDR3 length equals 14 residues. CDR1 is SGHVS and CDR2 is FQNEAQ in the germline V gene. Trimming stripped 2 bases from V and 7 bases from J, with 12 bases between. The CDR3 reads CASSLMQAHNEQFF. The CDR3 coding sequence is TGTGCCAGCAGCTTAATGCAAGCCCATAATGAGCAGTTCTTC.

This clone was counted between two and nine times. The genes are TRBV7-9 and TRBJ2-1; TRBD2 matches 7 bases. The length of the CDR3 is 16 residues. V shed 2 bases and J 6 bases; nucleotides not matched to a gene: 10. Germline-derived CDR1 and CDR2 are SEHNR and FQNEAQ (reference sequence). CDR3: CASSLIEWASGNEQFF. CDR3 nucleotides: TGTGCCAGCAGCTTAATCGAGTGGGCTAGCGGCAATGAGCAGTTCTTC.

The chain recombines TRBV30 with TRBJ2-1; D gene ambiguous. V shed 3 bases and J shed 3 bases, with 12 bases lying between them. The CDR3 consists of 14 residues. Germline loops: CDR1 GTSNPN, CDR2 SVGIG (reference sequence). CDR3 loop: CAWSPLRIYNEQFF. The CDR3 bases are TGTGCCTGGAGCCCCCTGAGGATCTACAATGAGCAGTTCTTC. Full variable domain (missing parts from reference TRBV30 and TRBJ2-1): SQTIHQWPATLVQPVGSPLSLECTVEGTSNPNLYWYRQAAGRGLQLLFYSVGIGQISSEVPQNLSASRPQDRQFILSSKKLLLSDSGFYLCAWSPLRIYNEQFFGPGTRLTVL.

The chain couples TRBV28 to TRBJ2-2; D is ambiguous. V lost 6 bases to trimming and J lost 2 bases, with 4 bases between them. CDR3 length: 12 residues. Germline V CDR1 and CDR2: MDHEN, SYDVKM. The DNA of the CDR3 is TGTGCCAGCAGGGATAACACCGGGGAGCTGTTTTTT. Protein: CASRDNTGELFF.

The CDR3 bases are TGTGCCAGCAGCGTCCGGGACACCCCCGTCTGGGCCAACGTCCTGACTTTC. It translates to CASSVRDTPVWANVLTF. The V gene is TRBV9, the J gene TRBJ2-6; tentative D call: TRBD1 (6 bases). Germline CDR1 is SGDLS and CDR2 is YYNGEE. V lost 2 bases to trimming and J lost 5 bases, with 17 bases between them. The CDR3 sequence is 17 residues long.

This sequence joins TRBV7-8 and TRBJ2-5, with D hard to call. The CDR3 runs 14 residues. The V end lost 1 base, the J end lost 5 bases, and 11 bases lay between the germline ends. In germline, CDR1 is SGHVS, CDR2 FQNEAQ. Here the CDR3 reads CASSLGAGRETQYF. CDR3 nucleotide sequence: TGTGCCAGCAGCTTAGGCGCAGGCCGGGAGACCCAGTACTTC.

About this clone itself: Other nucleotide sequences from this sample produce the same CDR3. V and J are TRBV7-2 and TRBJ2-7; D gene ambiguous. CDR3 length: 11 amino acids. Trimming stripped 5 bases from V and 4 bases from J, with 6 bases between. From germline, CDR1 is SGHTA and CDR2 FQGNSA. This CDR3 reads CASSPDYEQYF. The CDR3 nucleotides are TGTGCCAGCAGCCCGGATTACGAGCAGTACTTC.

The gene calls are TRBV10-3 and TRBJ2-3; D may be TRBD2 (5 bases). Trimming took 2 bases from V and 6 from J, leaving 9 bases between them. CDR3 length equals 13 residues. Germline V gene sequence: CDR1 ENHRY, CDR2 SYGVKD. The CDR3 bases are TGTGCCATCAGTGAGAAGGACTCTGATACGCAGTATTTT. Protein product: CAISEKDSDTQYF.

The CDR3 loop reads CASSVDRASGANVLTF. The CDR3 DNA is TGTGCCAGCAGCGTGGACAGGGCTTCTGGGGCCAACGTCCTGACTTTC. The genes are TRBV5-6 and TRBJ2-6; 8 positions match TRBD1. CDR1 and CDR2 (germline): SGHDT, YYEEEE. The CDR3 loop spans 16 amino acids. With 4 bases clipped from V and 1 base from J, the junction kept 4 bases outside the gene matches.

The chain combines TRBV2 with TRBJ2-1; 10 nucleotides match TRBD2. This CDR3 is 16 amino acids long. Germline loops: CDR1 SNHLY, CDR2 FYNNEI. Trimming removed 7 bases from V and 8 bases from J; junction bases left unmatched: 14. The CDR3 is CASNPGLAQGLYEQFF. Written as DNA, the CDR3 is TGTGCCAGCAATCCGGGACTAGCGCAAGGGCTTTATGAGCAGTTCTTC.

The chain employs TRBV7-8 and TRBJ2-1; the D gene could be TRBD1 or TRBD2 (5 bases each). V dropped 6 bases and J dropped 7 bases, with 28 bases sitting between them. The germline gives CDR1 SGHVS, CDR2 FQNEAQ. The length of the CDR3 is 18 residues. The CDR3 here is CASRYSPGPQADRNEQFF. Here the CDR3 DNA reads TGTGCCAGCAGATATTCGCCGGGACCCCAGGCCGATAGAAATGAGCAGTTCTTC.

This clone was found a few times. The chain couples TRBV29-1 to TRBJ2-7; no firm D call. This CDR3 is 15 amino acids long. Germline V CDR1 and CDR2: SQVTM, ANQGSEA. V shed 1 base and J shed 0 bases, with 13 bases lying between them. In nucleotides, the CDR3 is TGCAGCGTTGAAGCGGACCGCTATGCCTCCTACGAGCAGTACTTC. Protein sequence: CSVEADRYASYEQYF.